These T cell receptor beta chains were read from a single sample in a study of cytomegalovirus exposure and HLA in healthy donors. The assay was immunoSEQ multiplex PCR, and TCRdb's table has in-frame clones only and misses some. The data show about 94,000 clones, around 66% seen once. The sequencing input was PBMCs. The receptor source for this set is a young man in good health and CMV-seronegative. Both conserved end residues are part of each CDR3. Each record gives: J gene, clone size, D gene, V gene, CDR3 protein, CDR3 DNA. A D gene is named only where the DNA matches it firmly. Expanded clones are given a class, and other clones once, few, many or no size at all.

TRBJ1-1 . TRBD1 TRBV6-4 CASSKDREGTEAFF TGTGCCAGCAGTAAAGACAGGGAAGGGACTGAAGCTTTCTTT
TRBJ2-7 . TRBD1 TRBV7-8 CAGSPRIPRQGANEQYF TGTGCCGGCAGCCCACGTATCCCTCGACAGGGGGCCAACGAGCAGTACTTC
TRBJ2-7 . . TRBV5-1 CASSLSRGINEQYF TGCGCCAGCAGCTTGAGCAGGGGTATCAACGAGCAGTACTTC
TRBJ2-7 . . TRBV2 CASRDRLLSYEQYF TGTGCCAGCAGGGACAGACTACTATCCTACGAGCAGTACTTC
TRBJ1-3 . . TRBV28 CASSLQGAGNTIYF TGTGCCAGCAGTTTGCAGGGTGCCGGAAACACCATATATTTT
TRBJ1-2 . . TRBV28 CASSFLGAHYGYTF TGTGCCAGCAGTTTTTTGGGGGCGCACTATGGCTACACCTTC
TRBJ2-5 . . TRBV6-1 CASDNGGQETQYF TGTGCCAGCGACAATGGGGGGCAAGAGACCCAGTACTTC
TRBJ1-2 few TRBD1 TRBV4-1 CASSSSGTAYGYTF TGCGCCAGCAGCTCGTCCGGGACAGCCTATGGCTACACCTTC
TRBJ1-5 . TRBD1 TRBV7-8 CASSKTGGNQPQHF TGTGCCAGCAGCAAGACAGGGGGCAATCAGCCCCAGCATTTT
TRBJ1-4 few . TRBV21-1 CASSKRRLSLFF TGTGCCAGCAGCAAGAGGAGGCTATCACTGTTTTTT
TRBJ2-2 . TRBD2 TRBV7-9 CASIRLAKGTGELFF TGTGCCAGCATCCGACTAGCCAAGGGCACCGGGGAGCTGTTTTTT
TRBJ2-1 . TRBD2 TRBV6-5 CASSKRTSNNEQFF TGTGCCAGCAGCAAGCGGACTAGCAACAATGAGCAGTTCTTC
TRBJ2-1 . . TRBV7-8 CASSLDLPGSREQFF TGTGCCAGCAGCTTAGATCTCCCAGGGTCTCGGGAGCAGTTCTTC
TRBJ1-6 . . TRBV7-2 CASSLWAGLGNSPLHF TGTGCCAGCAGCTTATGGGCGGGTTTAGGGAATTCACCCCTCCACTTT